Each of the 21 T cell receptor beta chains below was sequenced from the same sample in a study of identical twins. TCRdb passed the 5' RACE reads through MiXCR, listing each CDR3 protein once. The data hold approximately 300,000 distinct CDR3 sequences, with 8% to 9.5% observed a single time. The sample was also linked to a second study, of yellow fever vaccine responses in identical twins.

The sequencing input was CD8+ T cells sorted from blood. The receptors shown here come from a woman under 30 in good health.

This clonotype was seen only a few times. The chain combines TRBV7-6 with TRBJ2-3; 8 bases are a match to TRBD2. This CDR3 is 16 amino acids long. V gave up 1 base and J gave up 1 base; unmatched junction bases: 4. Per germline, CDR1 SGHVS and CDR2 FNYEAQ. The CDR3 loop is CASSLGGLAGTDTQYF. Written as DNA, the CDR3 is TGTGCCAGCAGCTTAGGAGGACTAGCTGGCACAGATACGCAGTATTTT.

This clonotype was picked up many times. The chain links TRBV29-1 to TRBJ2-7; TRBD1 or TRBD2 may be the D gene (6 bases each). Germline assignment: CDR1 SQVTM and CDR2 ANQGSEA. The V and J ends lost 6 bases and 3 bases respectively, with 12 bases between them. The CDR3 covers 12 residues. The chain's CDR3 is CSVRGGIYEQYF. The CDR3 DNA reads TGCAGCGTCAGAGGGGGGATCTACGAGCAGTACTTC.

The genes are TRBV7-9 and TRBJ2-7; D may be TRBD1 (6 bases). The V gene's germline CDR1 is SEHNR and CDR2 FQNEAQ (reference sequence). V shed 7 bases and J shed 2 bases, with 15 bases lying between them. The CDR3 spans 14 residues. The CDR3, as DNA: TGTGCCAGCATCGACGGGACACAGACCTACGAGCAGTACTTC. It translates to CASIDGTQTYEQYF.

The sample holds many counts of this clonotype. This sequence joins TRBV28 and TRBJ2-7, with D perhaps TRBD1 (7 bases). Trimming removed 4 bases from V and 4 bases from J, with 17 bases in between. Germline CDR1 is MDHEN and CDR2 is SYDVKM. This CDR3 spans 15 amino acids. The CDR3, as DNA: TGTGCCAGCAGTTATCGGCGGGACAGTGGGTACGAGCAGTACTTC. This translates into CASSYRRDSGYEQYF.

This clonotype has just a few counts. The chain links TRBV12-3 or TRBV12-4 to TRBJ2-1, with 7 bases matching TRBD2. The CDR3 runs to 16 residues. Losses at the gene ends were 2 bases for V and 4 bases for J; bases not matched to a gene: 8. The CDR3 DNA reads as TGTGCCAGCAGTTTACTGGGGGGAGGGACTTACAATGAGCAGTTCTTC. It yields the protein CASSLLGGGTYNEQFF.

This clonotype was recorded at least ten times. The chain has TRBV4-3 and TRBJ2-1; the D is unclear. Germline loops: CDR1 LGHNA, CDR2 YSLEER. V was trimmed by 1 base and J by 1 base, leaving 11 bases between them. The CDR3 is 16 residues long. The CDR3 DNA reads as TGCGCCAGCAGCCAAGCAAGGATCGGGTCCTACAATGAGCAGTTCTTC. Translation gives CASSQARIGSYNEQFF.

This clonotype was observed many times. The CDR3 loop is CATSLLAGDTQYF. CDR3 DNA sequence: TGTGCCACCAGTTTACTAGCGGGTGATACGCAGTATTTT. The chain has TRBV24-1 and TRBJ2-3; 9 bases line up with TRBD2. The CDR3 sequence is 13 residues long. Germline CDR1 is KGHDR and CDR2 is SFDVKD. Unmatched junction bases numbered 3, after V lost 6 bases and J lost 6 bases.

This clonotype was seen ten or more times. The chain employs TRBV5-6 and TRBJ2-3, with D uncertain. V shed 0 bases and J shed 5 bases, with 16 bases lying between them. Germline loops: CDR1 SGHDT, CDR2 YYEEEE. This CDR3 contains 16 residues. Here the CDR3 reads CASSLARTLGLDTQYF. In DNA form, the CDR3 reads TGTGCCAGCAGCTTGGCCAGGACCCTGGGATTAGATACGCAGTATTTT.

This chain links TRBV9 with TRBJ2-5, with 10 bases that match TRBD2. Unmatched junction bases numbered 8, after V lost 4 bases and J lost 2 bases. The V gene's germline CDR1 is SGDLS and CDR2 YYNGEE. The CDR3 is 16 amino acids. CDR3 sequence: CASSSRASGGQETQYF. The CDR3 region has the DNA TGTGCCAGCAGCTCGCGGGCTAGCGGGGGACAAGAGACCCAGTACTTC.

V is TRBV12-3 or TRBV12-4 and J is TRBJ1-2; D unclear. The CDR3 totals 14 residues. Trimming shortened V by 3 bases and J by 7 bases, and 15 bases separated the two germline ends. CDR3 sequence: CASSFRGSPVGYTF. The CDR3 bases are TGTGCCAGCAGTTTCCGAGGATCTCCCGTTGGCTACACCTTC.

The genes are TRBV2 and TRBJ2-3; D is perhaps TRBD2 (5 bases). With 8 bases removed from V and 1 base from J, the gap between germline ends came to 13 bases. The CDR3 contains 14 residues. Looked up from germline, CDR1 is SNHLY and CDR2 is FYNNEI. CDR3 bases: TGTGCCAGCCCCGGCGGTAGCGGCACAGATACGCAGTATTTT. Residues: CASPGGSGTDTQYF.

This clonotype was seen ten or more times. V and J are TRBV5-1 and TRBJ2-1; D possibly corresponds to TRBD1 (5 bases). V lost 4 bases, J lost 4 bases, and 15 bases lay in between. This CDR3 is built from 15 residues. Germline V gene sequence: CDR1 SGHRS, CDR2 YFSETQ. In DNA, the CDR3 is TGCGCCAGCAGCCGAGGCCAGGGATGGTACAATGAGCAGTTCTTC. Its translation is CASSRGQGWYNEQFF.

The V gene is TRBV7-3, the J gene TRBJ2-7, with D perhaps matching TRBD1 or TRBD2 (7 bases each). CDR1 SGHTA and CDR2 FQGTGA come from the germline V gene. With 2 bases removed from V and 6 bases from J, the gap between germline ends came to 14 bases. The CDR3 is 14 residues long. The CDR3 bases are TGTGCCAGCAGCTTAGCGGGCAGGGGGGGCGAGCAGTACTTC. Its translation: CASSLAGRGGEQYF.

This clonotype occurred a few times. The rearrangement uses TRBV27 and TRBJ2-7; D is possibly TRBD2 (6 bases). CDR1 and CDR2 (germline): MNHEY, SMNVEV (reference sequence). The CDR3 consists of 13 residues. CDR3 DNA: TGTGCTACGGGCGGGACTGGCGGATACGAGCAGTACTTC. Amino acid sequence: CATGGTGGYEQYF.

This chain joins TRBV9 and TRBJ2-4; the D is unclear. The CDR3 loop spans 16 amino acids. Trimming cost V 4 bases and J 1 base, with 15 bases left between them. Germline V lookup: CDR1 SGDLS, CDR2 YYNGEE. CDR3: CASSLFSTGAKNIQYF. The CDR3 nucleotides are TGTGCCAGCAGCCTATTTTCGACTGGGGCCAAAAACATTCAGTACTTC.

A word on this clonotype: A single base separates this from a much larger clone, so it may be a read error. V usage is TRBV12-3 or TRBV12-4 and J usage is TRBJ2-3; D ambiguous. The CDR3 sequence is 16 residues long. V gave up 1 base and J gave up 1 base, with 12 bases separating them. The CDR3 nucleotides read TGTGCCAGCAGTTTAGGGGCTTCACTTCGCACAGATACGCAGTATTTT. It encodes CASSLGASLRTDTQYF.

This clonotype was recorded many times. The chain combines TRBV5-1 with TRBJ2-7, with D maybe TRBD1 (7 bases). CDR1 and CDR2 from the germline V gene are SGHRS and YFSETQ. Trimming left V 6 bases short and J 8 bases short, with 12 bases between. The length of the CDR3 is 11 residues. The CDR3 DNA sequence: TGCGCCAGCACCCAGGGGGGCAAGCAGTACTTC. This translates into CASTQGGKQYF.

This clonotype was observed once. This rearrangement joins TRBV5-1 to TRBJ2-3; D is tentatively TRBD1 or TRBD2 (5 bases each). The V gene's germline CDR1 is SGHRS and CDR2 YFSETQ. There are 16 residues in the CDR3. Trimming took off 6 bases at V and 2 bases at J, with 19 bases between the two ends. The CDR3: CASNGAGEAYTDTQYF. The CDR3 DNA is TGCGCCAGCAATGGGGCCGGGGAAGCATACACAGATACGCAGTATTTT. Based on the CDR3 plus reference TRBV5-1 and TRBJ2-3, the full variable domain is KAGVTQTPRYLIKTRGQQVTLSCSPISGHRSVSWYQQTPGQGLQFLFEYFSETQRNKGNFPGRFSGRQFSNSRSEMNVSTLELGDSALYLCASNGAGEAYTDTQYFGPGTRLTVL.

This clonotype has ten or more counts. The chain is built from TRBV29-1 and TRBJ2-1; 8 bases agree with TRBD2. CDR3 length: 13 amino acids. The trim removed 4 bases at V and 9 bases at J, leaving 8 bases unmatched. Germline values: CDR1 SQVTM, CDR2 ANQGSEA. CDR3 nucleotides: TGCAGCGTTGGAGGACTAGCTGGTCGTGAGCAGTTCTTC. Translation: CSVGGLAGREQFF.

This clonotype was observed a few times. This sequence joins TRBV3-1 and TRBJ2-7, with D possibly being TRBD1 (6 bases). V was clipped by 0 bases and J by 3 bases, with 12 bases between them. In germline, CDR1 is LGHDT, CDR2 YNNKEL (reference sequence). The CDR3 runs to 15 residues. The CDR3: CASSQERGTDYEQYF. The CDR3 region has the DNA TGTGCCAGCAGCCAAGAAAGGGGGACGGACTACGAGCAGTACTTC.

This clonotype showed up many times. The chain carries TRBV20-1 and TRBJ2-4, with 12 positions matching TRBD2. This CDR3 has 15 amino acids. With 2 bases clipped from V and 7 bases from J, the junction kept 6 bases outside the gene matches. Germline V lookup: CDR1 DFQATT, CDR2 SNEGSKA (reference sequence). CDR3 nucleotide sequence: TGCAGTGCTAGACGACTAGCGGGAGAGGTGAACATTCAGTACTTC. Translated: CSARRLAGEVNIQYF.